This T cell receptor beta chain was found in a study of control samples from healthy donors and cancer patients. CDR1 is SGHRS, CDR2 YFSETQ, per germline. V shed 0 bases and J 5 bases; nucleotides not matched to a gene: 7. The CDR3 loop spans 15 amino acids. Generated by immunoSEQ multiplex PCR, the TCRdb table keeps only in-frame clones and is missing some. Of around 81,000 clones in the sample, roughly 93% were seen once. The rearrangement uses TRBV5-1 and TRBJ2-5; 7 nucleotides agree with TRBD2. The sequence was obtained from a woman in her twenties or thirties in good health. Sequencing was done on a sample of blood. The CDR3 here is CASSLAASGGETQYF. As DNA, the CDR3 is TGCGCCAGCAGCTTGGCTGCTAGCGGCGGGGAGACCCAGTACTTC.